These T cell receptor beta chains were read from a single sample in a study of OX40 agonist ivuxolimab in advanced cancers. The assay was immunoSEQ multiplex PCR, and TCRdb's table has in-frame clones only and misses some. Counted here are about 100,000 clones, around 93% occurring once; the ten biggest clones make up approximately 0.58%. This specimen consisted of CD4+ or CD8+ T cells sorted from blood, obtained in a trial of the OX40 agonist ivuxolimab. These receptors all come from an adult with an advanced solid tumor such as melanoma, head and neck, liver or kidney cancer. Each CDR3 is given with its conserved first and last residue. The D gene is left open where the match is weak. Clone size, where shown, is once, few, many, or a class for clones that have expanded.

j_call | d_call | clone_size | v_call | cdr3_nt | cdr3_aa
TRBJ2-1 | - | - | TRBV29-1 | TGCGGAGGGGGGTTTTTATACAATGAGCAGTTCTTC | CGGGFLYNEQFF
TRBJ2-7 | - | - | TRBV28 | TGTGCCAGCAGCTTAGGAAGCGAGCAGTACTTC | CASSLGSEQYF
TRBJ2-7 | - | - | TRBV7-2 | TGTGCCAGCACCCCGGGCGGTTTCTCCTACGAGCAGTACTTC | CASTPGGFSYEQYF
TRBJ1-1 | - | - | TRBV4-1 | TGCGCCAGCAGCCTCTCGCGGACAGCTAAGAACACTGAAGCTTTCTTT | CASSLSRTAKNTEAFF
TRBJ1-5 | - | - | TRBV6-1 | TGTGCCAGCAGTGTGGGGGCCGGTGGCAATCAGCCCCAGCATTTT | CASSVGAGGNQPQHF
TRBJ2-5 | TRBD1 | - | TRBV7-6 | TGTGCCAGCAGCTCACACTTTACAGGGGAAGAGACCCAGTACTTC | CASSSHFTGEETQYF
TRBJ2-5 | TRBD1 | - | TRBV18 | TGTGCCAGCTCACCACCCACTGGACAGGTCCAAGAGACCCAGTACTTC | CASSPPTGQVQETQYF
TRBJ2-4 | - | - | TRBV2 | TGTGCCAGCAGTGAAGAGAATCTAGCCAAAAACATTCAGTACTTC | CASSEENLAKNIQYF
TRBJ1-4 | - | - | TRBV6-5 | TGTGCCAGCAGTTACTCGCCAGCCCGAAATGAAAAACTGTTTTTT | CASSYSPARNEKLFF
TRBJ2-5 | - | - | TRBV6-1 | TGTGCCAGCAGTGAAGTGGACAGAGAGACCCAGTACTTC | CASSEVDRETQYF
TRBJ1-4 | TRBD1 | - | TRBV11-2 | TGTGCCAGCAGCCTCCAGACAGGGGTGCGGACTAATGAAAAACTGTTTTTT | CASSLQTGVRTNEKLFF
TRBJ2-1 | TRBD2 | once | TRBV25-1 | TGTGCCAGCAGTGAATTGCGGGAGGGCAATGAGCAGTTCTTC | CASSELREGNEQFF
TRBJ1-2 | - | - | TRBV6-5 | TGTGCCAGCAGTTACGCAGGGGCCCCCTATGGCTACACCTTC | CASSYAGAPYGYTF
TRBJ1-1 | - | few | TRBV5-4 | TGTGCCAGCAGCTTGGAACAGGGTAGAGCTTTCTTT | CASSLEQGRAFF
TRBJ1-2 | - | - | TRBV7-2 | TGTGCCAGCAGCGTTACGGCTTATGGCTACACCTTC | CASSVTAYGYTF
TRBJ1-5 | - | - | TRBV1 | TGCACCAGCAGCCAATCCGGGCTGAGGAGCAATCAGCCCCAGCATTTT | CTSSQSGLRSNQPQHF
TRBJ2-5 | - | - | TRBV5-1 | TGCGCCAGCAGCTTGGGCACGGGGAGGGAGACCCAGTACTTC | CASSLGTGRETQYF
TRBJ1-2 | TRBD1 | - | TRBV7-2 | TGTGCCAGCAGCTTCGGGGGGACAGGGGGCGAGTATGGCTACACCTTC | CASSFGGTGGEYGYTF
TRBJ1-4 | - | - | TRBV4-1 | TGCGCCAGCAGCCAAGACCGAGCTCGCGGGGGGCGATCTAATGAAAAACTGTTTTTT | CASSQDRARGGRSNEKLFF
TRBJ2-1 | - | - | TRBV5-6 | TGTGCCAGCAGCCGTCGGGACCGGGGCTACGGTGAGCAGTTCTTC | CASSRRDRGYGEQFF
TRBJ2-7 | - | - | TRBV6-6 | TGTGCCAGCAGACCACAGGGTTACGAGCAGTACTTC | CASRPQGYEQYF
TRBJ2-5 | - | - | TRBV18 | TGTGCCAGCTCATCGCAAGAGACCCAGTACTTC | CASSSQETQYF
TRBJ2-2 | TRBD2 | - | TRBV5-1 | TGCGCCAGCAGCCGAGTCGGGTTCGACGGGAGGGCCAACACCGGGGAGCTGTTTTTT | CASSRVGFDGRANTGELFF
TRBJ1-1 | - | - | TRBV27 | TGTGCCAGCAGTACGTTAAAGGGTGAAGCTTTCTTT | CASSTLKGEAFF
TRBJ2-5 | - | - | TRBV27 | TGTGCCAGCAGTTCCCGAGGGGGAGAGACCCAGTACTTC | CASSSRGGETQYF
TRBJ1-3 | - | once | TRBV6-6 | TGTGCCACTGAGGCATCTGGAAACACCATATATTTT | CATEASGNTIYF
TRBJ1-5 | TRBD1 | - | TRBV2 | TGTGCCAGCAGGCCGACAGGGAACAGCAATCAGCCCCAGCATTTT | CASRPTGNSNQPQHF
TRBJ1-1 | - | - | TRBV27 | TGTGCCAGCAGTTATGGGGGAGGGAAACGGAACACTGAAGCTTTCTTT | CASSYGGGKRNTEAFF
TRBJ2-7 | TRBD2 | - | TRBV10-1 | TGCGCCAGCAGTGAGTCCCACTTACTAGCGGGAGTAGACTACGAGCAGTACTTC | CASSESHLLAGVDYEQYF
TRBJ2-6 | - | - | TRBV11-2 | TGTGCCAGCAGCTTCGGGCAGGCTGGGGCCAACGTCCTGACTTTC | CASSFGQAGANVLTF
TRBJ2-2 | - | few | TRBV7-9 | TGTGCCAGCAGCTCCCAGGTGGGGGGGCCGGCCACCGGGGAGCTGTTTTTT | CASSSQVGGPATGELFF
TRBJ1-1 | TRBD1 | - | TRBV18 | TGTGCCAGCTCACGGACAGGGCGAGACACTGAAGCTTTCTTT | CASSRTGRDTEAFF
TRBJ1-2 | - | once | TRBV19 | TGTGCCAGTAGTTTTCCTGAGGGGTCAATTGGCTACACCTTC | CASSFPEGSIGYTF
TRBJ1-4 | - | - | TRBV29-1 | TGCAGCGTTACAACAGGAAGGGGGGAAAAACTGTTTTTT | CSVTTGRGEKLFF
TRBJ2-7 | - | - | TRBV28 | TGTGCCAGCAGTTCCGGACAATCCTACGAGCAGTACTTC | CASSSGQSYEQYF
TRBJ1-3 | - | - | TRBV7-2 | TGTGCCAGCAGCTTAGGGAGTGCGCCTGGAAACACCATATATTTT | CASSLGSAPGNTIYF
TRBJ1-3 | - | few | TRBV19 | TGTGCCAGTAGTAGAGTGGACACCATATATTTT | CASSRVDTIYF
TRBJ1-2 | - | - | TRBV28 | TGTGCCAGCAGTTTAATCGGGTCAAACTGGGTAAACTATGGCTACACCTTC | CASSLIGSNWVNYGYTF
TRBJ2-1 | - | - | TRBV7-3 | TGTGCCAGCAGTCTAAGGTCTCCTGGCGGGGTTGGCTACAATGAGCAGTTCTTC | CASSLRSPGGVGYNEQFF
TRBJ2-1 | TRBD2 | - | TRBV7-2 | TGTGCCAGCAGCCCAAGACTAGCGGGAGATAATGAGCAGTTCTTC | CASSPRLAGDNEQFF
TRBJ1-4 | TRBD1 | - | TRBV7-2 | TGTGCCAGCAGCTTAAGCGGGACAGGGAATGAAAAACTGTTTTTT | CASSLSGTGNEKLFF
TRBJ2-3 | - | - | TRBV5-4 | TGTGCCAGCAGCTTGGATGCGGGGTTGAGCACAGATACGCAGTATTTT | CASSLDAGLSTDTQYF
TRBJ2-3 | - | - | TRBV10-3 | TGTGCCATCAGTGGGACTCTCACAGATACGCAGTATTTT | CAISGTLTDTQYF
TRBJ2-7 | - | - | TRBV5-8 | TGTGCCAGCAGCCCCAGTGTACAGGTCCCCTACGAGCAGTACTTC | CASSPSVQVPYEQYF
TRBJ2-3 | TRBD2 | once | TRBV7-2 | TGTGCCAGCGGAGTAGCGGGGGGCACAGATACGCAGTATTTT | CASGVAGGTDTQYF
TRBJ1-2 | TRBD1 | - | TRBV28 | TGTGCCAGCAGAAGCCCGACAGGGTCCAACTATGGCTACACCTTC | CASRSPTGSNYGYTF
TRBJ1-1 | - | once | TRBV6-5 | TGTGCCAGCAGTTACTCCAGGTGGCAGGGTTACACTGAAGCTTTCTTT | CASSYSRWQGYTEAFF
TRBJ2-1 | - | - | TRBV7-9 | TGTGCCAGCAGACGGTACAATGAGCAGTTCTTC | CASRRYNEQFF
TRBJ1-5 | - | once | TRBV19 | TGTGCCAGTAGTTTAGCAGGGCTTAGTTTAAGCAATCAGCCCCAGCATTTT | CASSLAGLSLSNQPQHF
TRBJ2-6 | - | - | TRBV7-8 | TGTGCCAGCAGCCCGTGGCGGGACGCATCTGGGGCCAACGTCCTGACTTTC | CASSPWRDASGANVLTF
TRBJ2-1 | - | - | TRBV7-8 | TGTGCCAGCAGCTTAGCTCCCCGTGGGACTGCCTACAATGAGCAGTTCTTC | CASSLAPRGTAYNEQFF
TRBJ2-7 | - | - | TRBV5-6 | TGTGCCAGCAGCTTGGCCCCCCGGAGCTACGAGCAGTACTTC | CASSLAPRSYEQYF
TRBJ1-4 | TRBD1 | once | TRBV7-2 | TGTGCCAGCAGCGACGACAGGGCAAAACTGTTTTTT | CASSDDRAKLFF
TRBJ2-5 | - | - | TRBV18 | TGTGCCAGCTCACGCGAAGGGCAGACGGAGACCCAGTACTTC | CASSREGQTETQYF
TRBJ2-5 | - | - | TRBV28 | TGTGCCAGCAAGGAGACTACCAAAGAGACCCAGTACTTC | CASKETTKETQYF
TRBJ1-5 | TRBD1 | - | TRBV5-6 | TGTGCCAGCAGCCTACAGGGGAACAATCAGCCCCAGCATTTT | CASSLQGNNQPQHF
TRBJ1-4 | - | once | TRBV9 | TGTGCCAGCAGCGGGGGCGCGGCTGGCGAAAAACTGTTTTTT | CASSGGAAGEKLFF
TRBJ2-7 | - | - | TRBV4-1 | TGCGCCAGCAGCCATCCCGGAGGGAGCTCCTACGAGCAGTACTTC | CASSHPGGSSYEQYF